This TCR beta chain was sequenced during a study of T cells in localized non-small cell lung cancer. Overall study results and limits: Adjacent lung had a median approximately 57 of the 100 largest tumor clones. One tumor region alone was sequenced, and heterogeneity therefore remains possible. There was an association of higher blood T cell density with longer overall survival.

Produced via immunoSEQ multiplex PCR; TCRdb's table is partial and in-frame only. The data show around 80,000 clones, roughly 80% seen once. Of note for this clone: What it recognizes is unknown.

The clonotype was recovered from a man aged 40-75 years with stage II squamous cell lung carcinoma. Material: PBMCs, obtained before any cancer treatment.

CDR3 sequence: CASSLGRALGLFF. CDR3 bases: TGTGCCAGCAGTTTAGGTCGGGCTCTTGGGCTGTTTTTT. The chain combines TRBV28 with TRBJ2-2; D is uncertain. Looked up from germline, CDR1 is MDHEN and CDR2 is SYDVKM. Between the trimmed V and J ends, which lost 2 bases and 13 bases, there was a span of 14 bases. The CDR3 is 13 amino acids.